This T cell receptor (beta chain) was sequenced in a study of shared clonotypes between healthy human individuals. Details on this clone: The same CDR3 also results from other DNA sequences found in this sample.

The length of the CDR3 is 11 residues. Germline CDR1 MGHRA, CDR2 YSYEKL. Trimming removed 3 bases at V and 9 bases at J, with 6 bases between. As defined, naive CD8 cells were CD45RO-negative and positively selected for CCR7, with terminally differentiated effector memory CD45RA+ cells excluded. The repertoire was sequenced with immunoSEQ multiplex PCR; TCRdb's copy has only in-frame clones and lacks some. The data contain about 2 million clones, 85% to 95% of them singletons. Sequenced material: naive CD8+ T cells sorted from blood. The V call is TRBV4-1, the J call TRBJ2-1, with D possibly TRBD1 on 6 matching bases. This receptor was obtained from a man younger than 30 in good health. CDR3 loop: CASSQGAEQFF. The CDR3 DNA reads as TGCGCCAGCAGCCAGGGGGCTGAGCAGTTCTTC.